The clone carrying this TCR beta chain was detected a few times. This CDR3 comprises 13 residues. Germline CDR1 and CDR2: SQVTM and ANQGSEA. V was cut by 7 bases and J by 0 bases, with 10 bases left in between. Profiled with immunoSEQ multiplex PCR; TCRdb holds only in-frame clones, not every one. The sample has roughly 700,000 clones; less than 85% are singletons. The data belong to a study of shared clonotypes between healthy human individuals. This receptor was identified in a woman in her twenties or thirties in good health. The chain has TRBV29-1 and TRBJ1-5, with D uncertain. Input material: memory CD4+ T cells sorted from blood. The subset denotes: CD45RA-negative fraction. The CDR3 DNA reads TGCAGCGAGCGATCGATTAGCAATCAGCCCCAGCATTTT. Protein product: CSERSISNQPQHF.